The entry below gives a single T cell receptor (beta chain) sequence along with its context. This table comes from immunoSEQ multiplex PCR, and its TCRdb copy is limited to in-frame clones, with some not included. Seen here are 110,000 to 150,000 clones, 75% to 90% observed once, and the top ten hold 4% to 5.5%. The V end was cut by 5 bases, the J end by 9 bases, with 20 bases between. The CDR3 contains 15 residues. Germline-derived CDR1 and CDR2 are LGHDT and YNNKEL (reference sequence). This entry comes from a study of control samples from healthy donors and cancer patients. The clonotype comes from a young man in good health. This sequence joins TRBV3-1 (or the pseudogene TRBV3-2) and TRBJ2-4; perhaps TRBD2 as D (5 bases). The sample comprised blood. CDR3 protein: CASSARRHRGTIQYF. The CDR3 DNA sequence: TGTGCCAGCAGCGCCAGGAGGCACCGGGGAACCATTCAGTACTTC.